Sequencing of this TCR beta chain was carried out in a study of Ad26.COV2.S vaccination and SARS-CoV-2 variants. In the study overall: Donor participated within the Ad26.COV2.S arm of the COV1001 trial. The authors gave Ad26.COV2.S intramuscularly, either once or twice 56 days apart.

The CDR3 totals 12 residues. J was trimmed by 13 bases and V by 7 bases; bases with no gene match: 12. CDR1 is SNHLY, CDR2 FYNNEI, per germline. Profiled with immunoSEQ multiplex PCR; TCRdb holds only in-frame clones, not every one. The repertoire holds 350,000 to 450,000 clones, with approximately 92% as singletons. As for treatment: roughly 19 received Ad26.COV2.S at low or high dose, single or two shots; roughly five received placebo; per-sample allocation not given. The samples date from day 63 after the first vaccine or placebo injection. This adult donor, from Boston, was 18-55 years old. The vaccine delivered Wuhan-strain SARS-CoV-2 spike through an Ad26 vector.

This sequence originates from a person aged 18 to 59 who received the Ad26.COV2.S COVID-19 vaccine or a placebo. V gene TRBV2 combines with J gene TRBJ1-2, with TRBD1 matching over 7 bases. Specimen: peripheral blood, collected in a trial of Ad26.COV2.S vaccine versus placebo. CDR3 DNA: TGTGCCAGCAACCCGGGACAGCCCTTATGCACCTTC. Its protein product is CASNPGQPLCTF.